This record concerns one T cell receptor (beta chain) sequence. The antigen remains undetermined. These data are taken from a study of blood T cells in healthy people across ages. This CDR3 contains 14 residues. Trimming stripped 7 bases from V and 3 bases from J, with 13 bases between. The germline V gene encodes CDR1 SGHTA and CDR2 FQGNSA. Study outcomes and limitations: Older age coincided with a roughly linear decline in TCR beta diversity per million T cells. Naive and antigen-experienced cells could not be conclusively compared, given unsorted PBMCs. Long-lived donors carried more naive CD4+ cells and greater diversity than aged donors.

Next came a second PCR, run for about 7 to 12 cycles, which used a sample-barcoded 5' primer along with a J-beta primer mix. Each of the cDNA molecules was tagged by a template-switch adaptor with 12 random nucleotides. TCRdb passed the 5' RACE reads through MiXCR, listing each CDR3 protein once. This sample has hundreds of thousands of distinct CDR3 sequences, with around 21% found just once. The TCR originated in a man between 65 and 80 years old in good health. Input material: blood. The rearrangement uses TRBV7-2 and TRBJ1-3; unclear D gene. CDR3: CASTRLGNGNTIYF. CDR3 nucleotides: TGTGCCAGCACCCGACTGGGTAATGGAAACACCATATATTTT.